This entry features one T cell receptor beta chain sequence. The antigen remains unidentified. The record originates from a study of T cell responses to AZD1222 COVID-19 vaccine. Study as a whole: Researchers grouped second doses given at about 4 or about 12 weeks into one pool.

Findings and caveats of the study: Two AZD1222 administrations were followed by greater Spike-specific TCR breadth and depth. Among spike-specific TCRs, nearly half reportedly target unmutated variant regions. Distributed over spike, vaccine-associated CD4 TCRs predominated at 160-218 and 743-854.

Generated by immunoSEQ multiplex PCR, the TCRdb table keeps only in-frame clones and is missing some. The repertoire holds roughly 120,000 clones, with about 87% as singletons. The CDR3 sequence is 12 residues long. The ends were cut back, 3 bases at V and 5 bases at J, with 7 bases in the middle. This sequence was found in an adult in good health. Sample: peripheral blood, taken on day 0 of AZD1222 vaccination. The chain recombines TRBV12-3 or TRBV12-4 with TRBJ1-2, with unresolved D. The DNA of the CDR3 is TGTGCCAGCAGTTTCCCCGGGTATGGCTACACCTTC. Protein: CASSFPGYGYTF.